A selection of T cell receptor beta chains follows, all from one sample in a study of blood T cells in healthy people across ages. One entry per CDR3 protein results from TCRdb running MiXCR on the 5' RACE reads. The sample consists of about 1.8 million distinct CDR3 sequences, roughly 49% of them appearing once. The sequencing input was blood. The receptors were sampled from a middle-aged woman in good health. CDR3s include the opening cysteine and the closing phenylalanine or tryptophan. A D gene is named only where the DNA matches it firmly. Expanded clones get a size class; other rows say once, few or many, or leave the size out.

TRBV28	few	TRBD1	TRBJ1-4	CASSFIPGQGEATNEKLFF	TGTGCCAGCAGTTTCATCCCCGGACAGGGGGAAGCAACTAATGAAAAACTGTTTTTT
TRBV20-1	.	.	TRBJ2-1	CSARDIAGGHEQFF	TGCAGTGCTAGAGATATCGCCGGGGGACATGAGCAGTTCTTC
TRBV20-1	.	.	TRBJ2-7	CSAEFGYEQYF	TGCAGTGCGGAGTTTGGTTACGAGCAGTACTTC
TRBV12-5	.	.	TRBJ1-1	CASGFGTEAFF	TGTGCTAGTGGTTTTGGCACTGAAGCTTTCTTT
TRBV4-1	few	.	TRBJ2-5	CASSQVRTETQYF	TGCGCCAGCAGCCAAGTGAGGACGGAGACCCAGTACTTC
TRBV20-1	few	.	TRBJ2-7	CSARDGQGLEQYF	TGCAGTGCTAGAGATGGTCAGGGTCTCGAGCAGTACTTC
TRBV6-6	once	TRBD1	TRBJ2-7	CASSNRGLGEQYF	TGTGCCAGCAGTAACAGGGGTTTGGGCGAGCAGTACTTC
TRBV7-2	.	TRBD1	TRBJ1-5	CASSSNQGVNQPQHF	TGTGCCAGCAGCTCCAATCAGGGGGTTAATCAGCCCCAGCATTTT
TRBV5-1	.	.	TRBJ2-1	CASSFGGSSWHEQFF	TGCGCCAGCAGCTTCGGCGGTTCTAGTTGGCATGAGCAGTTCTTC
TRBV6-2/TRBV6-3	.	.	TRBJ2-7	CASTTNYEQYF	TGTGCCAGCACTACAAACTACGAGCAGTACTTC
TRBV12-3/TRBV12-4	.	.	TRBJ2-3	CASSFKISHQYF	TGTGCCAGCAGTTTCAAAATATCTCATCAGTATTTT
TRBV5-6	once	.	TRBJ2-4	CASSLQRRRSEQYF	TGTGCCAGCAGCTTGCAGCGCAGGCGAAGTGAGCAGTACTTC
TRBV12-3/TRBV12-4	few	.	TRBJ2-7	CASSRSGLRAREQYF	TGTGCCAGCAGTCGGTCGGGACTCAGGGCCCGCGAGCAGTACTTC
TRBV6-2/TRBV6-3	.	.	TRBJ2-2	CASSPRTANTGELFF	TGTGCCAGCAGTCCCCGGACAGCGAACACCGGGGAGCTGTTTTTT
TRBV7-2	many	.	TRBJ1-2	CASTNPGYGYTF	TGTGCCAGCACCAATCCCGGTTATGGCTACACCTTC
TRBV15	.	.	TRBJ2-3	CATSRGAADTQYF	TGTGCCACCAGCAGAGGGGCTGCAGATACGCAGTATTTT
TRBV20-1	.	.	TRBJ2-5	CSAPRAYQETQYF	TGCAGTGCTCCCAGGGCGTACCAAGAGACCCAGTACTTC
TRBV2	.	TRBD2	TRBJ2-6	CASLAGGPGANVLTF	TGTGCCAGCCTAGCGGGGGGGCCTGGGGCCAACGTCCTGACTTTC
TRBV29-1	.	TRBD2	TRBJ2-3	CSEMGLAGETDTQYF	TGCAGCGAGATGGGACTAGCGGGGGAGACAGATACGCAGTATTTT
TRBV28	.	.	TRBJ1-2	CASSLFRGAQGYTF	TGTGCCAGCAGTTTATTCCGGGGGGCGCAAGGCTACACCTTC
TRBV7-6	.	.	TRBJ2-7	CASSSPIRRGAYEQYF	TGTGCCAGCAGCTCCCCGATTCGACGGGGAGCCTACGAGCAGTACTTC
TRBV27	.	.	TRBJ2-3	CASSDTGDTATDTQYF	TGTGCCAGCAGCGACACTGGTGATACGGCCACAGATACGCAGTATTTT
TRBV9	few	.	TRBJ2-1	CASSPDPQGTGNEQFF	TGTGCCAGCTCACCGGACCCTCAGGGCACCGGCAATGAGCAGTTCTTC
TRBV4-3	once	.	TRBJ1-2	CASSQEVMRYGYTF	TGCGCCAGCAGCCAAGAGGTGATGCGCTATGGCTACACCTTC
TRBV4-2	few	.	TRBJ2-1	CASSQNSADSYNEQFF	TGTGCCAGCAGCCAAAATAGCGCGGACTCCTACAATGAGCAGTTCTTC
TRBV28	.	.	TRBJ2-3	CASSRGVAASTDTPYF	TGTGCCAGCAGCCGAGGGGTAGCGGCGTCCACAGATACGCCGTATTTT
TRBV5-1	.	.	TRBJ2-5	CASSLGATSTKTQYF	TGCGCCAGCAGCTTGGGCGCGACCAGTACGAAGACCCAGTACTTC
TRBV6-2/TRBV6-3	once	.	TRBJ2-1	CASSRRLFNEQFF	TGTGCCAGCAGTCGCCGTCTTTTCAATGAGCAGTTCTTC
TRBV6-5	.	.	TRBJ2-7	CASSPAGSHEQYF	TGTGCCAGCAGTCCGGCAGGGTCCCACGAGCAGTACTTC
TRBV27	.	.	TRBJ2-3	CASASISTDTQYF	TGTGCCAGCGCCAGCATTAGTACAGATACGCAGTATTTT
TRBV9	once	.	TRBJ2-7	CASSVAWHPYEQYF	TGTGCCAGCAGCGTAGCTTGGCACCCCTACGAGCAGTACTTC
TRBV28	.	TRBD2	TRBJ2-5	CASSPIWEGETQYF	TGTGCCAGCAGTCCCATTTGGGAGGGGGAGACCCAGTACTTC
TRBV7-9	.	.	TRBJ1-4	CASSSSGRAEKLFF	TGTGCCAGCAGCTCCAGCGGACGCGCTGAAAAACTGTTTTTT
TRBV7-2	.	TRBD1	TRBJ2-7	CASGSGQVSYEQYF	TGTGCCAGCGGCAGCGGACAGGTCTCCTACGAGCAGTACTTC
TRBV20-1	many	.	TRBJ2-7	CSARDSTYEQYF	TGCAGTGCTAGGGACAGCACCTACGAGCAGTACTTC
TRBV9	few	.	TRBJ2-7	CASSTPRGGCPYEQYF	TGTGCCAGCAGCACACCTAGAGGGGGTTGCCCCTACGAGCAGTACTTC
TRBV2	.	TRBD2	TRBJ2-7	CASSEGETSGHEQYF	TGTGCCAGCAGTGAAGGGGAGACTAGCGGGCACGAGCAGTACTTC
TRBV15	.	.	TRBJ1-2	CATSRDKTGAYGYTF	TGTGCCACCAGCAGAGATAAGACGGGGGCCTATGGCTACACCTTC
TRBV9	.	TRBD2	TRBJ2-3	CASSPLAGATTDTQYF	TGTGCCAGCAGCCCCCTAGCGGGGGCCACCACAGATACGCAGTATTTT
TRBV5-5	many	.	TRBJ2-3	CASSLAGVDTQYF	TGTGCCAGCAGCTTAGCAGGAGTGGATACGCAGTATTTT
TRBV12-3/TRBV12-4	few	.	TRBJ2-5	CASSVDGSYNEQYF	TGTGCCAGCAGTGTGGACGGGTCCTACAATGAGCAGTACTTC
TRBV28	.	.	TRBJ1-1	CASSVSARNTEAFF	TGTGCCAGCAGTGTCTCGGCTCGGAACACTGAAGCTTTCTTT
TRBV6-6	.	TRBD1	TRBJ1-5	CASSYPRQGQDQPQHF	TGTGCCAGCAGTTACCCCAGACAGGGACAAGATCAGCCCCAGCATTTT
TRBV9	once	.	TRBJ1-2	CASSVDPGRRDGYTF	TGTGCCAGCAGCGTAGATCCAGGGCGAAGGGATGGCTACACCTTC
TRBV10-3	few	.	TRBJ1-2	CATSDRINYGYTF	TGTGCCACCTCGGACAGAATTAACTATGGCTACACCTTC
TRBV24-1	.	TRBD2	TRBJ2-3	CATSDSGGASDTQYF	TGTGCCACCAGTGATAGCGGGGGGGCTTCAGATACGCAGTATTTT
TRBV10-3	few	.	TRBJ2-3	CAIRDLSFTDTQYF	TGTGCCATCAGGGATCTGTCTTTCACAGATACGCAGTATTTT
TRBV25-1	.	TRBD1	TRBJ2-1	CASTPTGGQGEQFF	TGTGCCAGCACCCCGACAGGGGGTCAGGGAGAGCAGTTCTTC
TRBV3-1	.	.	TRBJ2-5	CASSQGTLGGIQETQYF	TGTGCCAGCAGCCAAGGGACCCTGGGGGGAATCCAAGAGACCCAGTACTTC
TRBV7-8	few	TRBD2	TRBJ2-3	CASSFGGGALDTQYF	TGTGCCAGCAGCTTCGGCGGGGGGGCCTTAGATACGCAGTATTTT
TRBV15	.	TRBD1	TRBJ2-1	CATSSDPGTGFNEQFF	TGTGCCACCAGCAGTGATCCCGGGACAGGGTTCAATGAGCAGTTCTTC